This T cell receptor beta chain was recorded in a study of response to subunit inactivated influenza vaccine. Study results and caveats: New T cells are recruited in small numbers by each seasonal influenza vaccination, according to the authors' suggestion.

Germline lookup yields CDR1 SGHTA and CDR2 FQGNSA. J gave up 8 bases and V 3 bases, and 6 bases lay outside the gene matches. The CDR3 is made up of 14 amino acids. This clonotype was counted only a few times. Antigen: not known. Using its own MiXCR run on the RT-PCR reads, TCRdb lists one record per CDR3 protein. The sample includes approximately 500,000 distinct CDR3 sequences, 10% to 15% seen only once; the top ten take less than 15%. The sample in question was PBMCs from blood, obtained about 6 weeks after vaccination. V and J are TRBV7-2 and TRBJ2-1, with TRBD2 matching 8 bases. This TCR came from a man aged 50-60 years who received an inactivated influenza vaccine. For the CDR3, the DNA is TGTGCCAGCAGCTTTGGGACTAGTCGGGATGAGCAGTTCTTC. Amino acids: CASSFGTSRDEQFF. The whole variable domain, remainder taken from reference TRBV7-2 and TRBJ2-1, is GAGVSQSPSNKVTEKGKDVELRCDPISGHTALYWYRQSLGQGLEFLIYFQGNSAPDKSGLPSDRFSAERTGGSVSTLTIQRTQQEDSAVYLCASSFGTSRDEQFFGPGTRLTVL.